The entry below describes one T cell receptor beta chain. This sample was taken from a study of T-cell memory formation after mild COVID-19. Study background: Among the donors, TCR clusters were largely specific to each donor.

The V and J ends lost 0 bases and 5 bases respectively, with 12 bases between them. From germline, CDR1 is MNHEY and CDR2 SVGAGI. This CDR3 spans 15 amino acids. TCRdb recomputed calls from the 5' RACE reads with MiXCR, one row per CDR3 protein. The table lists 68,000 or so distinct CDR3 sequences, roughly a sixth of them singletons, with about 31% in the top ten. The receptor was isolated from an adult woman who had mild COVID-19 (a few samples of this study predate the infection). Cell type and time point are not known. This chain uses TRBV6-5 with TRBJ2-3, with a weak D call TRBD2 (6 bases). The sample consisted of PBMCs or a T cell subset sorted from them (not recorded which). CDR3 bases: TGTGCCAGCAGTTACTCGGGACTGGCAGGAGATACGCAGTATTTT. As protein: CASSYSGLAGDTQYF.